This is a list of T cell receptor beta chains from one sample in a study of OX40 agonist ivuxolimab in advanced cancers. Profiled with immunoSEQ multiplex PCR; TCRdb holds only in-frame clones, not every one. Counted here are tens of thousands of clones, 90% to 95% occurring once; the ten biggest clones make up roughly 9.8%. The sample in question was CD4+ or CD8+ T cells sorted from blood, obtained in a trial of the OX40 agonist ivuxolimab. The receptors derive from an adult with an advanced solid tumor such as melanoma, head and neck, liver or kidney cancer. Each CDR3 is given with its conserved first and last residue. The order of the fields is V gene, CDR3 protein.

>TRBV5-4
CASSTPGGNYEQYF
>TRBV11-2
CASSEEGTAYNEQFF
>TRBV27
CASRGTGLSNEQFF
>TRBV5-1
CASSLEGAGYTF
>TRBV5-4
CASSSPGLSYEQYF
>TRBV7-9
CASSLTSDHFTDTQYF
>TRBV5-4
CASSPGTGPMNTEAFF
>TRBV11-2
CASSLSSSYEQYF
>TRBV4-1
CASSQVKDRPYNEQFF
>TRBV5-1
CASSLDDSPNTEAFF
>TRBV5-1
CASSYPGRMNYGYTF
>TRBV25-1
CASRGLGSGGSSYEQYF
>TRBV6-1
CASSARQGAGTGELFF
>TRBV7-9
CASSLGVMGNTEAFF
>TRBV14
CASSPSRGTDTQYF
>TRBV7-9
CASSLALGQGSYGYTF
>TRBV28
CASSFASSGTDTQYF
>TRBV27
CASSLGTGYEQYF
>TRBV9
CASSVTGPGNYGYTF
>TRBV29-1
CSVDGATEAFF
>TRBV27
CASSLTVSYEQYF
>TRBV7-2
CASRDREGNQPQHF
>TRBV7-9
CASSSLGGRADTQYF
>TRBV2
CASSVPSGSSDTGELFF
>TRBV11-2
CASSHETSGSDEQFF
>TRBV14
CASSHTTGTSENNEQFF
>TRBV4-3
CASSQDPGRVADEQFF
>TRBV4-3
CASSQGTGVEKLFF
>TRBV7-9
CASKGQGSEKLFF
>TRBV19
CASSGGQTYEQYF
>TRBV19
CASTGGSLETQYF
>TRBV7-9
CASSWDRGLRNEQFF
>TRBV5-8
CASSRTTYEQYF
>TRBV7-9
CASTPGDGSGHLTDTQYF
>TRBV6-5
CASSYGGDRHQPQHF
>TRBV28
CASSWFAGQADHYGYTF
>TRBV6-6
CASALYPSISYEQYF
>TRBV19
CASSIVGGPNEKLFF
>TRBV6-6
CASRTTGFDTQYF
>TRBV27
CASSLSPSGGTDTQYF
>TRBV2
CASRGPYEQYF
>TRBV27
CASRPQTSRSYEQYF
>TRBV27
CASSQLRAGGDTGELFF
>TRBV18
CASSPSRAKLNTEAFF
>TRBV9
CASSGAGGHDTGELFF
>TRBV19
CASSENREITGELFF
>TRBV28
CASSLYPSGSTDTQYF
>TRBV5-8
CASSWLQEMGEAFF
>TRBV28
CASSLAANYGYTF
>TRBV19
CASSPAHQPQHF
>TRBV7-9
CASSSRGRQETQYF
>TRBV6-5
CASSSHGSSYNEQFF
>TRBV6-4
CASSGSGTGYSGNTIYF
>TRBV7-9
CASSRESHEQFF
>TRBV27
CASSSRGGDTGRDFYGYTF